This is a list of T cell receptor beta chains from one sample in a study of cytomegalovirus exposure and HLA in healthy donors. Repertoires were generated with immunoSEQ multiplex PCR, while TCRdb's copy carries only in-frame clones and drops some. In the table there are over 110,000 clones, 84% of which are singletons. Source material: PBMCs. The receptors derive from a woman in her 30s in good health and CMV-seronegative. The CDR3 runs from the conserved cysteine through the conserved F or W. D genes are given only for firm matches.

TRBD2 | TRBJ2-7 | TRBV5-1 | CASSLESGGDTYEQYF
. | TRBJ2-7 | TRBV12-5 | CASGLSGQEQYF
. | TRBJ1-1 | TRBV5-1 | CASSLNAVNTEAFF
. | TRBJ1-1 | TRBV7-2 | CASSLETVMNTEAFF
. | TRBJ2-5 | TRBV29-1 | CSVEDLSVQETQYF
. | TRBJ1-4 | TRBV2 | CASSVRGVGEKLFF
TRBD1 | TRBJ1-1 | TRBV5-4 | CASSFDRGNTEAFF
. | TRBJ2-5 | TRBV18 | CASSGAVETQYF
TRBD2 | TRBJ2-1 | TRBV5-4 | CASSYRLAGVYNEQFF
. | TRBJ1-5 | TRBV15 | CATSSLSQPQHF
. | TRBJ2-7 | TRBV20-1 | CSASSHEQYF
TRBD1 | TRBJ2-1 | TRBV6-1 | CASIYGTGYNNEQFF
TRBD1 | TRBJ1-6 | TRBV7-9 | CASSLGDRRISPLHF
. | TRBJ2-1 | TRBV2 | CASSSDREGEQFF
. | TRBJ1-6 | TRBV21-1 | CASSKSRGPNSPLHF
TRBD2 | TRBJ2-1 | TRBV7-2 | CASSLVALAGVHEQFF
TRBD2 | TRBJ2-5 | TRBV11-2 | CASSLGQSSGARETQYF
. | TRBJ1-2 | TRBV15 | CATSREGAGGYGYTF
TRBD2 | TRBJ2-2 | TRBV11-2 | CASSPGLAGTGELFF
. | TRBJ2-2 | TRBV19 | CASSQPGAGELFF
. | TRBJ1-3 | TRBV6-6 | CASSFRVLNGNTIYF
TRBD1 | TRBJ1-1 | TRBV4-1 | CASSWDRALNTEAFF
. | TRBJ1-4 | TRBV2 | CATNRAPNEKLFF
TRBD2 | TRBJ2-7 | TRBV6-4 | CASSEKAGGLGEQYF
. | TRBJ1-2 | TRBV12-5 | CASGLPTGTDYGYTF
. | TRBJ1-1 | TRBV5-5 | CASSFSQRNTEAFF
. | TRBJ1-5 | TRBV6-1 | CASSEAPGNNQPQHF